The 20 T cell receptor beta chains reported below all come from one sample, sequenced in a study of CD4+ T cells in melanoma. Libraries were prepared by immunoSEQ multiplex PCR; TCRdb keeps only in-frame clonotypes and omits some of them. The sample has 15,000 to 20,000 clones, less than 85% seen once. The sample comprised cells from a culture (not recorded whether cultured in vitro). The receptors originated from a human donor with melanoma.

This clone was counted a single time. This chain uses TRBV18 with TRBJ1-1; D possibly corresponds to TRBD1 (5 bases). Per germline, CDR1 KGHSH and CDR2 LQKENI. Trimming cost V 2 bases and J 8 bases, with 18 bases left between them. The CDR3 runs 15 residues. CDR3 protein: CASSPEGRSLVEAFF. In DNA, the CDR3 is TGTGCCAGCTCACCAGAGGGGCGATCCCTCGTGGAAGCTTTCTTT.

The CDR3 region is CASSYSVGGDEQFF. CDR3 bases: TGTGCCAGCAGTTACTCTGTTGGCGGCGATGAGCAGTTCTTC. V and J are TRBV6-5 and TRBJ2-1; D gene unclear. V dropped 0 bases and J dropped 8 bases, with 11 bases sitting between them. Looked up from germline, CDR1 is MNHEY and CDR2 is SVGAGI. CDR3 length: 14 amino acids.

This clone qualifies as medium-sized. This sequence joins TRBV14 and TRBJ2-7, with a tentative D call TRBD2 (6 bases). The CDR3 is 14 amino acids. Trimming pared 3 bases from V and 0 bases from J, leaving 9 bases between. CDR1 and CDR2 (germline): SGHDN, FVKESK. The chain's CDR3 is CASSQYGGSYEQYF. CDR3 DNA sequence: TGTGCCAGCAGCCAGTACGGGGGCTCCTACGAGCAGTACTTC.

This clone was counted a few times. The chain couples TRBV5-1 to TRBJ1-6; 9 bases match TRBD1. This CDR3 is built from 16 residues. The J segment lost 7 bases and the V segment lost 0 bases, leaving 5 bases of the junction unmatched. Germline CDR1 and CDR2: SGHRS and YFSETQ. CDR3 coding DNA: TGCGCCAGCAGCTTGGGGACCGGGACAGGGAATTCACCCCTCCACTTT. Its translation: CASSLGTGTGNSPLHF.

This chain connects TRBV18 to TRBJ1-2, with 7 positions matching TRBD1. In germline, CDR1 is KGHSH, CDR2 LQKENI. This CDR3 has 16 residues. Losses at the gene ends were 2 bases for V and 0 bases for J; bases not matched to a gene: 6. In nucleotides, the CDR3 is TGTGCCAGCTCACCAGGGACAGCTCCTGCTAACTATGGCTACACCTTC. The encoded protein is CASSPGTAPANYGYTF.

This chain uses TRBV7-8 with TRBJ2-3; unclear D gene. Trimming stripped 4 bases from V and 8 bases from J, with 13 bases between. Germline CDR1 reads SGHVS; CDR2 reads FQNEAQ. The CDR3 length is 13 residues. CDR3 protein: CASSSRKTVTQYF. The DNA of the CDR3 is TGTGCCAGCAGCTCCCGCAAGACTGTTACGCAGTATTTT.

The rearrangement joins TRBV5-4 to TRBJ1-1; a weak D match, TRBD1 (5 bases). V was cut by 0 bases and J by 1 base, with 16 bases left in between. Germline lookup yields CDR1 SGHNT and CDR2 YYREEE (reference sequence). This CDR3 spans 17 amino acids. The CDR3 coding sequence is TGTGCCAGCAGCTTGGTATACGGCGGGACGGGGAACACTGAAGCTTTCTTT. It is translated as CASSLVYGGTGNTEAFF.

This clone was detected once. This chain uses TRBV7-9 with TRBJ2-4; unclear D gene. V was shortened by 4 bases and J by 8 bases, with 9 bases between the two germline ends. CDR3 length: 12 residues. The V gene's germline CDR1 is SEHNR and CDR2 FQNEAQ (reference sequence). The CDR3 bases are TGTGCCAGCAGCTCAATTAGTGACATTCAGTACTTC. Protein product: CASSSISDIQYF.

This chain joins TRBV28 and TRBJ2-3; TRBD1 matches at 10 bases. V dropped 4 bases and J dropped 4; count of bases not matched to a gene: 2. Per the germline V gene, CDR1 is MDHEN and CDR2 is SYDVKM. The CDR3 runs 14 residues. CDR3 bases: TGTGCCAGCAGTTCCGGACAGGGGGCAGATACGCAGTATTTT. Protein product: CASSSGQGADTQYF. The variable domain in full, with the rest retrieved from reference TRBV28 and TRBJ2-3, is DVKVTQSSRYLVKRTGEKVFLECVQDMDHENMFWYRQDPGLGLRLIYFSYDVKMKEKGDIPEGYSVSREKKERFSLILESASTNQTSMYLCASSSGQGADTQYFGPGTRLTVL.

The genes are TRBV11-2 and TRBJ1-4, with 7 bases identical to TRBD1. V was clipped by 5 bases and J by 7 bases; unmatched bases: 19. Germline V lookup: CDR1 SGHAT, CDR2 FQNNGV. This CDR3 comprises 18 residues. The CDR3 reads CASSPGRPRGRVGEKLFF. The CDR3 DNA reads as TGTGCCAGCAGCCCCGGGAGGCCTAGGGGGCGAGTAGGTGAAAAACTGTTTTTT.

The V call is TRBV2, the J call TRBJ1-2, with a possible D match to TRBD1 (5 bases). The CDR3 contains 18 residues. The germline V and J ends were trimmed by 5 bases and 3 bases, with 25 bases remaining between them. Germline V gene lookup returns CDR1 SNHLY and CDR2 FYNNEI. The CDR3 DNA sequence: TGTGCCAGCAGTTTCAATAGGCCGAGGGACCCCTTCGACTATGGCTACACCTTC. Translation gives CASSFNRPRDPFDYGYTF.

This chain links TRBV30 with TRBJ1-1, with TRBD1 identical over 7 bases. The CDR3 consists of 13 residues. Germline-derived CDR1 and CDR2 are GTSNPN and SVGIG (reference sequence). V dropped 3 bases and J dropped 0; count of bases not matched to a gene: 1. DNA for the CDR3: TGTGCCTGGAGAACAGGGGTGAACACTGAAGCTTTCTTT. Its protein is CAWRTGVNTEAFF.

J is TRBJ2-1 and V is TRBV11-2; 8 bases fit TRBD2. CDR1 is SGHAT, CDR2 FQNNGV, per germline. The CDR3 extends over 17 amino acids. V was clipped by 1 base and J by 4 bases; unmatched bases: 9. CDR3 in amino acids: CASSLVFSGGLYNEQFF. In DNA form, the CDR3 reads TGTGCCAGCAGCTTAGTTTTCAGCGGGGGATTGTACAATGAGCAGTTCTTC.

This rearrangement joins TRBV6-5 to TRBJ1-4; 8 positions match TRBD1. Germline V gene data show CDR1 as MNHEY and CDR2 as SVGAGI. V was clipped by 4 bases and J by 4 bases; unmatched bases: 8. The CDR3 is 16 residues long. The CDR3 DNA sequence: TGTGCCAGCAGTTCTAGACAGGGGCGACTTAATGAAAAACTGTTTTTT. It is translated as CASSSRQGRLNEKLFF.

This clone was observed a few times. The rearrangement uses TRBV18 and TRBJ2-5; 12 bases are a match to TRBD2. Germline CDR1 KGHSH, CDR2 LQKENI. The CDR3 is made up of 18 amino acids. V trimming: 2 bases; J trimming: 3 bases; junction bases outside the gene matches: 10. This CDR3 is CASSPTGLAGSGEETQYF. The CDR3, as DNA: TGTGCCAGCTCACCAACGGGACTAGCGGGCTCCGGGGAAGAGACCCAGTACTTC.

V usage is TRBV15 and J usage is TRBJ2-3; D unresolved. V gave up 1 base and J gave up 7 bases, with 6 bases separating them. CDR1 and CDR2 from the germline V gene are LNHNV and YYDKDF (reference sequence). The CDR3 is made up of 12 amino acids. The CDR3: CATSRVGNTQYF. The CDR3 nucleotides are TGTGCCACCAGCAGAGTGGGAAATACGCAGTATTTT.

This clone has just a few counts. The gene calls are TRBV5-1 and TRBJ1-2, with D possibly matching TRBD1 (5 bases). The CDR3 is 13 amino acids. The germline V gene encodes CDR1 SGHRS and CDR2 YFSETQ. With 2 bases removed from V and 6 bases from J, the gap between germline ends came to 11 bases. The CDR3 spells CASSLQGTDGYTF. The CDR3 DNA is TGCGCCAGCAGCTTACAAGGGACGGATGGCTACACCTTC.

This clone occurred a few times. This rearrangement joins TRBV2 to TRBJ2-7; 11 nucleotides match TRBD1. The CDR3 is 14 amino acids. The trim removed 6 bases at V and 3 bases at J, leaving 4 bases unmatched. Germline CDR1 and CDR2: SNHLY and FYNNEI. The DNA for the CDR3 is TGTGCCAGCAGAGCCGGGACAGGGGGCTACGAGCAGTACTTC. Translated, it gives CASRAGTGGYEQYF.

The chain recombines TRBV6-6 with TRBJ1-2, with D maybe TRBD1 (5 bases). With 4 bases removed from V and 9 bases from J, the gap between germline ends came to 9 bases. Germline CDR1 MNHNY, CDR2 SVGAGI (reference sequence). CDR3 size: 11 residues. CDR3 region: CASSWGTSYTF. DNA of the CDR3: TGTGCCAGCAGTTGGGGGACTAGCTACACCTTC.

This clone turned up a few times. The chain carries TRBV4-2 and TRBJ2-2; a possible D gene is TRBD2 (5 bases). Deletions cut 4 bases from V and 5 bases from J, with 11 bases between. The CDR3 has 14 amino acids. Germline V gene data show CDR1 as LGHNA and CDR2 as YNFKEQ. CDR3 DNA: TGTGCCAGCAGCCCGAGGACGGGGACCGGGGAGCTGTTTTTT. Translated: CASSPRTGTGELFF.